A single T cell receptor (beta chain) is shown here with its context. Antigen unknown. The data are from a study of cytomegalovirus exposure and HLA in healthy donors. Use of 60 Vbeta and 13 Jbeta primers characterized the PCR. Sequenced by immunoSEQ multiplex PCR; TCRdb stores in-frame clones only, minus some. Of 130,000 to 150,000 clones detected, roughly 78% appear once; the ten largest clones hold around 2.9%. Study-wide points: Rare sequences made up most TCRs, while some public TCRs were found in many donors. In vitro assays verified that three CMV-associated chains recognized CMV antigens specifically. Donors belonging to an Asian-associated ancestry cluster reportedly showed fewer N-insertions in productive TCRs than the 666-donor mean, according to what a later analysis found.

The sample was PBMCs. This sequence was found in a female donor in good health and CMV-seronegative.

The CDR3 protein is CASAPGGGTRSGLEKLFF. The CDR3 bases are TGCGCCAGCGCCCCCGGGGGAGGGACGAGGTCCGGCCTTGAAAAACTGTTTTTT. The rearrangement links TRBV10-2 to TRBJ1-4; TRBD1 is a possible D gene (5 bases). V was cut by 8 bases and J by 7 bases, with 29 bases left in between. The CDR3 covers 18 residues. The germline CDR1 and CDR2 sequences are WSHSY and SAAADI.